The clone carrying this TCR beta chain has a count of ten or more. Its cognate antigen is unknown. This entry comes from a study of T-cell memory formation after mild COVID-19. Points from the study as a whole: Contracting clones localized mainly to CM and EM when CD4+ and mainly to EMRA when CD8+. Day 15 to 85 contracting clones showed balanced CD4/CD8; later expanders leaned CD4+. Cross-reactive memory apparently joined, as some responding clones appeared in pre-infection memory.

A single record per CDR3 protein comes from TCRdb applying MiXCR to the 5' RACE reads. The data contain about 350,000 distinct CDR3 sequences, around 15% of them seen just once; the ten biggest clones take up roughly 20%. This CDR3 region has 14 residues. From germline, CDR1 is SGHRS and CDR2 YFSETQ. V dropped 0 bases and J dropped 0 bases, with 6 bases sitting between them. The sample consisted of PBMCs or a T cell subset sorted from them (not recorded which). The chain carries TRBV5-1 and TRBJ1-1; TRBD1 might be the D (6 bases). This clonotype originated in a man younger than 30 who had mild COVID-19 (a few samples of this study predate the infection). Cell type and time point are not known. CDR3 DNA sequence: TGCGCCAGCAGCTTGGGGACAGTGAACACTGAAGCTTTCTTT. It specifies CASSLGTVNTEAFF.